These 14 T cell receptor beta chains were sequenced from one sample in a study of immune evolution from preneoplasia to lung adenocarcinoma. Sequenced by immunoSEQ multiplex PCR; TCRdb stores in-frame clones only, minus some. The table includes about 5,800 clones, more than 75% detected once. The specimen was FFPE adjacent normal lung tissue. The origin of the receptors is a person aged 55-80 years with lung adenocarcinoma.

CDR3 bases: TGCAGCGGGGGACAGAGCTCCTACAATGAGCAGTTCTTC. Translation: CSGGQSSYNEQFF. The chain has TRBV29-1 and TRBJ2-1; 7 nucleotides line up with TRBD1. Germline V gene sequence: CDR1 SQVTM, CDR2 ANQGSEA. CDR3 length equals 13 residues. Losses at the gene ends were 7 bases for V and 0 bases for J; bases not matched to a gene: 3.

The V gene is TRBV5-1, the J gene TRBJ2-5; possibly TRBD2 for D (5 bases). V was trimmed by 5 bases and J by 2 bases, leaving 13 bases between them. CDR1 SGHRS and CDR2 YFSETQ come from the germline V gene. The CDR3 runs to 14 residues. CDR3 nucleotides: TGCGCCAGCAGTTTTATGGGAGCTCAAGAGACCCAGTACTTC. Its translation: CASSFMGAQETQYF.

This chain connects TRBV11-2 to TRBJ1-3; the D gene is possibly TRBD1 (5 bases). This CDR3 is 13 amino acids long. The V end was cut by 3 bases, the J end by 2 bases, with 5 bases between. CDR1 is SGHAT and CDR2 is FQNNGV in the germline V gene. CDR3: CASSLGAGNTIYF. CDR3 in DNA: TGTGCCAGCAGCTTGGGGGCTGGAAACACCATATATTTT.

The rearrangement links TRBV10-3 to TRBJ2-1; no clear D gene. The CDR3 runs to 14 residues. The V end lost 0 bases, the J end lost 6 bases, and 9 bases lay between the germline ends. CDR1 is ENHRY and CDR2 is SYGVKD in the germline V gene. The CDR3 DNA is TGTGCCATCAGTGAGTCGCTCGAAAGCAATGAGCAGTTCTTC. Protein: CAISESLESNEQFF.

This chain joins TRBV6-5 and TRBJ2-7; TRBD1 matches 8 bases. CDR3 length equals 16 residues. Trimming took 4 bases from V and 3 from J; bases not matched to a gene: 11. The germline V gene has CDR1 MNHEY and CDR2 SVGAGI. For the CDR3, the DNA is TGTGCCAGCAGTTCCTCCTGGGGGACAGGAGTCTACGAGCAGTACTTC. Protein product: CASSSSWGTGVYEQYF.

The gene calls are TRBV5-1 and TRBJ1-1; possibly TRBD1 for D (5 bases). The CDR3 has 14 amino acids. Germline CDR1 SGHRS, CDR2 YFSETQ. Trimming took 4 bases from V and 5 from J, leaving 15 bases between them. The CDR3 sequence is CASSLVSWGTEAFF. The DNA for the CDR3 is TGCGCCAGCAGCCTGGTGTCCTGGGGGACTGAAGCTTTCTTT.

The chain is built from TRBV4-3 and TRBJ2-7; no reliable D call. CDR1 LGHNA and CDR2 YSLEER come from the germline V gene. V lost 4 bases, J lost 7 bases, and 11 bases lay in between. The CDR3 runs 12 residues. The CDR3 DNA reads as TGCGCCAGCAGCCGAGGTTTTGGGGAGCAGTACTTC. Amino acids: CASSRGFGEQYF.

The CDR3 sequence: CASSLEADTQYF. CDR3 sequence (DNA): TGCGCCAGCAGCTTGGAGGCAGATACGCAGTATTTT. The chain employs TRBV5-1 and TRBJ2-3, with D unclear. V was shortened by 0 bases and J by 4 bases, with 3 bases between the two germline ends. Germline V gene lookup returns CDR1 SGHRS and CDR2 YFSETQ. The CDR3 is 12 residues long.

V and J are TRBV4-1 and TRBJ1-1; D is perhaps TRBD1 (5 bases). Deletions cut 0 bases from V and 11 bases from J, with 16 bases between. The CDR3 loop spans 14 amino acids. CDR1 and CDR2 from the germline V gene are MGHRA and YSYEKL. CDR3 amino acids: CASSQDEYSRVAFF. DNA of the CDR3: TGCGCCAGCAGCCAAGATGAGTATAGCAGGGTTGCTTTCTTT.

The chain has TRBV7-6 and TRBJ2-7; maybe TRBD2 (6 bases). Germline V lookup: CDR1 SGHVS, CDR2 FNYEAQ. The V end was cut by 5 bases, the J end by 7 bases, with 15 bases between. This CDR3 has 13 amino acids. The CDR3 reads CASSPGGVAEQYF. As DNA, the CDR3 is TGTGCCAGCAGCCCGGGCGGGGTGGCAGAGCAGTACTTC. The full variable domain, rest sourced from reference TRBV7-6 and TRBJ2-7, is GAGVSQSPRYKVTKRGQDVALRCDPISGHVSLYWYRQALGQGPEFLTYFNYEAQQDKSGLPNDRFSAERPEGSISTLTIQRTEQRDSAMYRCASSPGGVAEQYFGPGTRLTVT.

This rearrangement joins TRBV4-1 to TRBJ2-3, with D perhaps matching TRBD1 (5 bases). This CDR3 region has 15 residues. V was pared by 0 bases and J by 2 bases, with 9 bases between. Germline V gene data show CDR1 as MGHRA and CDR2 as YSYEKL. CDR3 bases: TGCGCCAGCAGCCAAGATGGGGCTACCACAGATACGCAGTATTTT. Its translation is CASSQDGATTDTQYF.

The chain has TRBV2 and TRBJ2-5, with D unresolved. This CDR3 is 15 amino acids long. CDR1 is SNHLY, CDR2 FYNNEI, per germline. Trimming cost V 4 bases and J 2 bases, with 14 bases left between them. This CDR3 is CASSAPSAGQETQYF. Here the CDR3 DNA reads TGTGCCAGCAGTGCCCCGTCGGCCGGACAAGAGACCCAGTACTTC.

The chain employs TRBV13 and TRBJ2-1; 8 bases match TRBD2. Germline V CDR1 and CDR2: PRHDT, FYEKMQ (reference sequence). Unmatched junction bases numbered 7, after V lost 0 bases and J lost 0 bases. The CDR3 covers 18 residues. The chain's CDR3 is CASSLGSGGEHSYNEQFF. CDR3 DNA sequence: TGTGCCAGCAGCTTAGGCTCGGGGGGGGAGCACTCCTACAATGAGCAGTTCTTC.

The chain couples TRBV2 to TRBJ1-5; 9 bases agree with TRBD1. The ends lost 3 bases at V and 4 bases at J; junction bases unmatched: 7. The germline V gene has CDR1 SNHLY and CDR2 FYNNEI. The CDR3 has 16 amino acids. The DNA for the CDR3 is TGTGCCAGCAGTGAGTGGGACAGGGCCGAAAATCAGCCCCAGCATTTT. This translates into CASSEWDRAENQPQHF.